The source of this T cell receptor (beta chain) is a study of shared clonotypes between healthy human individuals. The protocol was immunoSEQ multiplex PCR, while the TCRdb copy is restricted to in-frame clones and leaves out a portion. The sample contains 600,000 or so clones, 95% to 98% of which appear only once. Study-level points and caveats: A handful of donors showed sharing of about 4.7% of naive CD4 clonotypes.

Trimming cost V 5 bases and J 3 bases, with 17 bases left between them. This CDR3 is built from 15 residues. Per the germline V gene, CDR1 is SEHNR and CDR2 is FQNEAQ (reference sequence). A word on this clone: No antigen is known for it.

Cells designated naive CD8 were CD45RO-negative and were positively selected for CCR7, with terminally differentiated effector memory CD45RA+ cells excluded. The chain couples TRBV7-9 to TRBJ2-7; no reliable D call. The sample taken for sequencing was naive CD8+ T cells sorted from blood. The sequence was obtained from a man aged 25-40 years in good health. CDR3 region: CASSPPSALGYEQYF. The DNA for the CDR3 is TGTGCCAGCAGCCCACCCTCAGCCCTGGGCTACGAGCAGTACTTC.